Listed here are 13 T cell receptor beta chains from one sample, sequenced in a study of CD8 T cells in ankylosing spondylitis. TCRdb processed the 5' RACE reads anew with MiXCR; each CDR3 protein has one entry. The sample has some 200,000 distinct CDR3 sequences, approximately 7.3% seen once. Points from the study as a whole: Roughly eight highly homologous variants formed a TCR beta motif that appeared characteristic of ankylosing spondylitis blood.

The antigens of these receptors remain unknown. Specimen: blood, either unsorted or a sorted T cell fraction (not recorded which). The source of these receptors is a male donor with ankylosing spondylitis.

This clonotype has ten or more counts. This chain joins TRBV27 and TRBJ2-4; 8 bases agree with TRBD2. The CDR3 contains 14 residues. From germline, CDR1 is MNHEY and CDR2 SMNVEV (reference sequence). J gave up 3 bases and V 6 bases, and 4 bases lay outside the gene matches. The CDR3 region is CASRKGTSKNIQYF. In DNA, the CDR3 is TGTGCCAGCAGGAAAGGGACTAGCAAAAACATTCAGTACTTC.

This clonotype occurred many times. This chain joins TRBV27 and TRBJ2-7, with D hard to call. CDR1 and CDR2 (germline): MNHEY, SMNVEV (reference sequence). This CDR3 has 12 residues. The ends were cut back, 1 base at V and 4 bases at J, with 5 bases in the middle. CDR3 in amino acids: CASSLLGYEQYF. The CDR3 nucleotides read TGTGCCAGCAGTTTATTAGGTTACGAGCAGTACTTC.

J is TRBJ2-1 and V is TRBV7-9, with 7 bases lining up with TRBD1. Germline V gene lookup returns CDR1 SEHNR and CDR2 FQNEAQ (reference sequence). V lost 5 bases and J lost 3; bases outside the gene matches: 10. The CDR3 covers 16 residues. The CDR3 bases are TGTGCCAGCAGCGCTCCGGGACAGACTCTCTACAATGAGCAGTTCTTC. This translates into CASSAPGQTLYNEQFF.

This chain connects TRBV6-1 to TRBJ2-3; a weak D match, TRBD2 (6 bases). This CDR3 region has 17 residues. Per germline, CDR1 MNHNS and CDR2 SASEGT. V was trimmed by 2 bases and J by 3 bases, leaving 18 bases between them. For the CDR3, the DNA is TGTGCCAGCAGTGAAAGAAGGCAGGGACTCCGAACAGATACGCAGTATTTT. Residues: CASSERRQGLRTDTQYF.

A remark on this clonotype: A junction boundary mismatches the germline segment, possibly from a read error. The V call is TRBV6-1, the J call TRBJ2-7; D uncertain. This CDR3 has 14 amino acids. CDR1 MNHNS and CDR2 SASEGT come from the germline V gene. This CDR3 is CANSEALSSYEQYF. CDR3 sequence (DNA): TGTGCCAACAGTGAAGCGCTTAGTAGCTACGAGCAGTACTTC.

A few counts support this clonotype. This chain joins TRBV6-2 or TRBV6-3 and TRBJ2-7, with TRBD1 identical over 9 bases. The trim removed 5 bases at V and 2 bases at J, leaving 10 bases unmatched. The CDR3 covers 16 residues. Looked up from germline, CDR1 is MNHEY and CDR2 is SVGEGT. The CDR3 loop is CASSGGTGWGTYEQYF. The CDR3 DNA sequence: TGTGCCAGCAGTGGCGGGACAGGGTGGGGGACCTACGAGCAGTACTTC.

This clonotype was recorded a few times. The chain uses TRBV19 and TRBJ2-5; D possibly corresponds to TRBD2 (6 bases). V gave up 3 bases and J gave up 1 base, with 12 bases separating them. From germline, CDR1 is LNHDA and CDR2 SQIVND (reference sequence). The CDR3 runs to 15 residues. In DNA form, the CDR3 reads TGTGCCAGTAGTATTGGGGGAGGCTCCCAAGAGACCCAGTACTTC. Translation gives CASSIGGGSQETQYF.

This clonotype was detected ten times or more. A read error may account for a junction end that differs from germline. This rearrangement joins TRBV6-2 or TRBV6-3 to TRBJ1-1; possible D gene TRBD1, 5 bases. This CDR3 comprises 13 residues. In germline, CDR1 is MNHEY, CDR2 SVGEGT. CDR3 sequence: CASSYLGLGEAFF. The DNA of the CDR3 is TGTGCCAGCAGCTACTTGGGACTAGGTGAAGCTTTCTTT.

The J gene is TRBJ2-5, the V gene TRBV11-2, with 9 bases fitting TRBD2. This CDR3 has 17 residues. In germline, CDR1 is SGHAT, CDR2 FQNNGV. V lost 7 bases, J lost 5 bases, and 17 bases stayed unmatched. For the CDR3, the DNA is TGTGCCAGCAAAAGGGGTCTAGCGGGAAGGCCGTCCGAGACCCAGTACTTC. This gives the protein CASKRGLAGRPSETQYF. The full variable domain, with the rest looked up from reference TRBV11-2 and TRBJ2-5, is EAGVAQSPRYKIIEKRQSVAFWCNPISGHATLYWYQQILGQGPKLLIQFQNNGVVDDSQLPKDRFSAERLKGVDSTLKIQPAKLEDSAVYLCASKRGLAGRPSETQYFGPGTRLLVL.

The chain joins TRBV27 to TRBJ2-7; D unresolved. The CDR3 spans 14 residues. The ends were cut back, 4 bases at V and 4 bases at J, with 14 bases in the middle. The germline gives CDR1 MNHEY, CDR2 SMNVEV (reference sequence). This CDR3 reads CASSSSSSRYEQYF. The CDR3 DNA sequence: TGTGCCAGCAGTTCCTCATCCAGTCGATACGAGCAGTACTTC.

Many counts were recorded for this clonotype. V is TRBV24-1 and J is TRBJ2-1; D tentatively fits TRBD1 or TRBD2 (6 bases each). This CDR3 has 12 amino acids. Germline V gene sequence: CDR1 KGHDR, CDR2 SFDVKD. The ends were cut back, 8 bases at V and 6 bases at J, with 10 bases in the middle. The CDR3 DNA reads TGTGCCACCACGGGGGCCCCCAATGAGCAGTTCTTC. It is translated as CATTGAPNEQFF.

This clonotype was detected ten times or more. J is TRBJ2-7 and V is TRBV4-2; D possibly corresponds to TRBD1 (5 bases). Trimming removed 4 bases at V and 6 bases at J, with 16 bases between. CDR1 LGHNA and CDR2 YNFKEQ come from the germline V gene. This CDR3 is built from 14 residues. CDR3 bases: TGTGCCAGCAGCCTCGGGTTGGTAGGGGCCGAGCAGTACTTC. This encodes CASSLGLVGAEQYF.

This clonotype was picked up many times. The gene calls are TRBV7-2 and TRBJ2-2; 10 nucleotides agree with TRBD2. Per the germline V gene, CDR1 is SGHTA and CDR2 is FQGNSA. After removal of 1 base from V and 2 bases from J, the junction contained 4 bases not matched to a gene. CDR3 length: 17 amino acids. CDR3 residues: CASSLVASGGNTGELFF. The CDR3 DNA reads as TGTGCCAGCAGCTTAGTCGCTAGCGGGGGAAACACCGGGGAGCTGTTTTTT.